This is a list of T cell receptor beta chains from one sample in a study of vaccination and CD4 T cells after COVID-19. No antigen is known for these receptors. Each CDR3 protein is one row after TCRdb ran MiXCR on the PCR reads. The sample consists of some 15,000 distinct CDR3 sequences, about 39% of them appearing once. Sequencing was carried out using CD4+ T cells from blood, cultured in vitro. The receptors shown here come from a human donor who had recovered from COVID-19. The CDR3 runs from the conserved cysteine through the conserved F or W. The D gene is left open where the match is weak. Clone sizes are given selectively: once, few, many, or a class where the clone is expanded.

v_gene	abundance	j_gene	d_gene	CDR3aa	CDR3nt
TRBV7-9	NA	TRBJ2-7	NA	CASSQGLEGTYEQYF	TGTGCCAGCAGCCAAGGGCTCGAGGGGACCTACGAGCAGTACTTC
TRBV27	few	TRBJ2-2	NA	CASSWVPGATGELFF	TGTGCCAGCAGTTGGGTCCCGGGAGCCACCGGGGAGCTGTTTTTT
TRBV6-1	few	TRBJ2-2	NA	CASGQGANTGELFF	TGTGCCAGTGGGCAGGGAGCGAACACCGGGGAGCTGTTTTTT
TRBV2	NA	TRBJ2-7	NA	CASSGAPLYEQYF	TGTGCCAGCAGTGGCGCGCCCCTTTACGAGCAGTACTTC
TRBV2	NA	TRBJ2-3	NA	CASRGIGPDTQYF	TGTGCCAGCAGAGGCATAGGCCCAGATACGCAGTATTTT
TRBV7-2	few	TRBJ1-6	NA	CASSLYRSSYNSPLHF	TGTGCCAGCAGCTTGTACCGGAGCTCCTATAATTCACCCCTCCACTTT
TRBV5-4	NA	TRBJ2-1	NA	CASSFGLGRNSYNEQFF	TGTGCCAGCAGCTTCGGCCTGGGCAGGAACTCCTACAATGAGCAGTTCTTC
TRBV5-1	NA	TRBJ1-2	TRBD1	CASSPTGGNYGYTF	TGCGCCAGCAGCCCGACAGGGGGTAACTATGGCTACACCTTC
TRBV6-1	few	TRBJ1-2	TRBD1	CASIPGPTGVGGYTF	TGTGCCAGCATCCCGGGACCGACAGGGGTGGGGGGCTACACCTTC
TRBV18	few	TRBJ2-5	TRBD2	CASLAGGGETQYF	TGTGCCTCCTTAGCGGGAGGTGGCGAGACCCAGTACTTC
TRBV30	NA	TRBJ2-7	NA	CAWSELAPPYEQYF	TGTGCCTGGAGTGAACTAGCTCCCCCCTACGAGCAGTACTTC
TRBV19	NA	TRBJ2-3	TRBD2	CASRGSGSGGPADTQYF	TGTGCCAGTAGGGGTAGCGGGAGCGGAGGTCCTGCAGATACGCAGTATTTT
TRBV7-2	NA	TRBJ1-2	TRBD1	CASSWDRNGYTF	TGTGCCAGCAGCTGGGACAGGAATGGCTACACCTTC
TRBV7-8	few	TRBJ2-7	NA	CASSLAPGSTYEQYF	TGTGCCAGCAGCTTAGCTCCAGGCTCGACCTACGAGCAGTACTTC
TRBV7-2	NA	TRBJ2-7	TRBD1	CASSRDRGGEQYF	TGTGCCAGCAGCCGGGACAGGGGTGGGGAGCAGTACTTC
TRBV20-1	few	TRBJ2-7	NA	CSARGAVGTSSYEQYF	TGCAGTGCTAGGGGAGCGGTCGGGACAAGCTCCTACGAGCAGTACTTC
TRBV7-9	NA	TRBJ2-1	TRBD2	CASSLTVVLAGIAGGPRNEQFF	TGTGCCAGCAGCTTAACGGTCGTCTTGGCTGGAATAGCGGGAGGGCCAAGGAATGAGCAGTTCTTC
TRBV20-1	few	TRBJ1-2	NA	CSARVGGGRYTF	TGCAGTGCTAGAGTGGGAGGGGGGCGGTACACCTTC
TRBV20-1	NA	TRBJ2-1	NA	CSAQLDVSPPLNEQFF	TGCAGTGCCCAACTTGATGTTTCGCCCCCCCTCAATGAGCAGTTCTTC
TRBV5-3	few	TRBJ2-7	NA	CASSRGLRGYEQYF	TGTGCCAGCAGTCGGGGGCTTCGAGGCTACGAGCAGTACTTC
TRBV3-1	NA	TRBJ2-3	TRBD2	CASSQEGSGRTDTQYF	TGTGCCAGCAGCCAAGAGGGTAGCGGGAGGACAGATACGCAGTATTTT